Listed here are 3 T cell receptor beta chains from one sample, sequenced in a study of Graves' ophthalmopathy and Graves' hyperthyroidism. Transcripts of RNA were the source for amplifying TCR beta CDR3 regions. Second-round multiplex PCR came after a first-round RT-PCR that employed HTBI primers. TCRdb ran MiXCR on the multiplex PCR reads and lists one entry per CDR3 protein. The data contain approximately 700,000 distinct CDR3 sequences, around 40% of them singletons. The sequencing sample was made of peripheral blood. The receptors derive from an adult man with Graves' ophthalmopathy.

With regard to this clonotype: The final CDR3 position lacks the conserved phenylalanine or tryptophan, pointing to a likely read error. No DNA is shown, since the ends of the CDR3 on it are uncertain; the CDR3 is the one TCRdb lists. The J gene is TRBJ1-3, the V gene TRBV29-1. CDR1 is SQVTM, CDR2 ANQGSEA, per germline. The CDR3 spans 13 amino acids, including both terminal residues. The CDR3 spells CSVELRSGNTIHS.

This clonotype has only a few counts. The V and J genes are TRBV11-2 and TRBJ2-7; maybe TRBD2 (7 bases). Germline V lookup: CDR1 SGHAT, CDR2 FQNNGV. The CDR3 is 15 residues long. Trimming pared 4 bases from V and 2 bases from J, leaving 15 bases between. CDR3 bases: TGTGCCAGCAGCTCTACAAGGGGGGGCACCTACGAGCAGTACTTC. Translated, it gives CASSSTRGGTYEQYF. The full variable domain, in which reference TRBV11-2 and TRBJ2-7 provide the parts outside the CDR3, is EAGVAQSPRYKIIEKRQSVAFWCNPISGHATLYWYQQILGQGPKLLIQFQNNGVVDDSQLPKDRFSAERLKGVDSTLKIQPAKLEDSAVYLCASSSTRGGTYEQYFGPGTRLTVT.

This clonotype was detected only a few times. DNA for the CDR3: TGTGCCAGCAGCCCCCTAGCGGGAGGGCCTTGGGAGACCCAGTACTTC. Protein product: CASSPLAGGPWETQYF. The chain is built from TRBV12-3 or TRBV12-4 and TRBJ2-5; 12 nucleotides align to TRBD2. This CDR3 is built from 16 residues. V shed 6 bases and J 5 bases; nucleotides not matched to a gene: 10.